The source of this TCR beta chain is a study of blood T cell repertoires in COVID-19. Study information: PBMCs, B-cell-depleted T cells, or T cells provided the cDNA or gDNA that made up the material.

Participants were aged roughly 18 to 90 years, lived in over 20 US areas, and enrolled virtually. Assignments of participants to cohorts depended upon their own reported clinical history. All recovered Cohort 3 donors got two negative PCRs, got clearance, or saw symptom resolution. The CDR3 runs to 15 residues. Deletions cut 2 bases from V and 0 bases from J, with 8 bases between. In germline, CDR1 is SGHRS, CDR2 YFSETQ. Data came from immunoSEQ multiplex PCR; TCRdb stores just in-frame clones and leaves some out. The sample includes about 300,000 clones, 85% to 90% of them seen just once. This receptor was taken from a man aged 25 to 45 who had recovered from COVID-19. The rearrangement joins TRBV5-1 to TRBJ2-2; D uncertain. Sequenced sample: PBMCs or T cells enriched from blood (not recorded which). For the CDR3, the DNA is TGCGCCAGCAGCTTTACAGTCACGAACACCGGGGAGCTGTTTTTT. Translation: CASSFTVTNTGELFF.